One sample yielded the 27 T cell receptor beta chains listed below, sequenced in a study of cytomegalovirus exposure and HLA in healthy donors. Repertoires were generated with immunoSEQ multiplex PCR, while TCRdb's copy carries only in-frame clones and drops some. The sample holds about 110,000 clones; approximately 89% are singletons and the top ten take 1.5% to 2%. Material for sequencing was PBMCs. The source is a woman between 18 and 29 years old in good health and CMV-seronegative.

This rearrangement joins TRBV4-3 to TRBJ1-4; 9 bases match TRBD1. The junction had 12 bases not matched to a gene; V was cut back by 3 bases and J by 10 bases. The CDR3 totals 16 residues. Germline V gene data show CDR1 as LGHNA and CDR2 as YSLEER. The CDR3 DNA reads TGCGCCAGCAGCCACCGCATACAGGGGGCATCGGGAAAACTGTTTTTT. Protein product: CASSHRIQGASGKLFF.

This clone came up once. This rearrangement joins TRBV9 to TRBJ1-6, with 9 bases that match TRBD1. Germline CDR1 SGDLS, CDR2 YYNGEE. CDR3 length: 16 amino acids. Trimming took 1 base from V and 10 from J; bases not matched to a gene: 9. CDR3 sequence reads: CASSVRMGTGSSPLHF. The CDR3 nucleotides read TGTGCCAGCAGCGTAAGGATGGGGACAGGGTCCTCACCCCTCCACTTT.

This chain uses TRBV5-4 with TRBJ1-4, with a weak D call TRBD1 (5 bases). V was pared by 4 bases and J by 0 bases, with 10 bases between. The CDR3 is 15 residues long. Germline loops: CDR1 SGHNT, CDR2 YYREEE (reference sequence). The CDR3 loop is CASSIDRATNEKLFF. As DNA, the CDR3 is TGTGCCAGCAGCATAGACAGAGCAACTAATGAAAAACTGTTTTTT.

This chain uses TRBV28 with TRBJ1-6; 8 bases are shared with TRBD1. The CDR3 has 15 amino acids. J was trimmed by 10 bases and V by 5 bases; bases with no gene match: 10. From germline, CDR1 is MDHEN and CDR2 SYDVKM. CDR3 sequence: CASSGSTGVGSPLHF. CDR3 nucleotide sequence: TGTGCCAGCAGTGGTTCGACAGGGGTGGGGTCACCCCTCCACTTT.

The rearrangement links TRBV5-6 to TRBJ2-2; no firm D call. The V end lost 6 bases, the J end lost 6 bases, and 6 bases lay between the germline ends. Germline lookup yields CDR1 SGHDT and CDR2 YYEEEE. This CDR3 has 11 residues. The CDR3 protein is CASTFAGELFF. DNA of the CDR3: TGTGCCAGCACCTTCGCCGGGGAGCTGTTTTTT.

The chain couples TRBV7-3 to TRBJ2-2; 7 bases map to TRBD2. This CDR3 contains 12 residues. After removal of 4 bases from V and 8 bases from J, the junction contained 1 base not matched to a gene. Germline V CDR1 and CDR2: SGHTA, FQGTGA. CDR3 loop: CASSSGLGELFF. CDR3 sequence (DNA): TGTGCCAGCAGCTCGGGACTAGGGGAGCTGTTTTTT.

This rearrangement joins TRBV30 to TRBJ1-4, with D possibly matching TRBD1 (6 bases). Trimming removed 0 bases from V and 5 bases from J, with 10 bases in between. Germline values: CDR1 GTSNPN, CDR2 SVGIG (reference sequence). The CDR3 has 14 residues. The CDR3 here is CAWSVGTLNEKLFF. CDR3 coding DNA: TGTGCCTGGAGTGTGGGGACACTAAATGAAAAACTGTTTTTT.

The chain employs TRBV6-5 and TRBJ2-3; TRBD2 agrees at 9 bases. Germline V gene data show CDR1 as MNHEY and CDR2 as SVGAGI. The V and J ends lost 8 bases and 2 bases, in that order; junction bases with no gene match: 8. The CDR3 consists of 15 residues. The CDR3 DNA is TGTGCCAGCGGGCGTGCGGGAGGGAACACAGATACGCAGTATTTT. It translates to CASGRAGGNTDTQYF.

This sequence joins TRBV19 and TRBJ1-1; TRBD1 matches 7 bases. The ends lost 6 bases at V and 2 bases at J; junction bases unmatched: 9. CDR1 and CDR2 (germline): LNHDA, SQIVND (reference sequence). This CDR3 contains 15 residues. CDR3 sequence (DNA): TGTGCCAGTAGCCCGGCCGGGACAGCTAACACTGAAGCTTTCTTT. Amino acid sequence: CASSPAGTANTEAFF.

The chain uses TRBV9 and TRBJ2-3, with a tentative D call TRBD1 (7 bases). Germline V lookup: CDR1 SGDLS, CDR2 YYNGEE. CDR3 length equals 16 residues. The V end was cut by 3 bases, the J end by 4 bases, with 18 bases between. The CDR3 bases are TGTGCCAGCAGCGCCGAAGGAGGGGGCCTGGCAGATACGCAGTATTTT. This gives the protein CASSAEGGGLADTQYF.

The gene calls are TRBV4-1 and TRBJ1-4; possible D gene TRBD1, 6 bases. The germline V and J ends were trimmed by 3 bases and 10 bases, with 15 bases remaining between them. The CDR3 consists of 14 residues. CDR1 MGHRA and CDR2 YSYEKL come from the germline V gene. The CDR3 DNA is TGCGCCAGCAGCCACAACAGGGAGGGTTTAAAACTGTTTTTT. Its translation: CASSHNREGLKLFF.

The genes are TRBV6-4 and TRBJ1-5; 12 bases are shared with TRBD1. V lost 5 bases, J lost 5 bases, and 4 bases stayed unmatched. Germline CDR1 and CDR2: MRHNA and SNTAGT. This CDR3 has 15 amino acids. For the CDR3, the DNA is TGTGCCAGCAGTACCGGGACAGGGGGCCATCAGCCCCAGCATTTT. Its protein is CASSTGTGGHQPQHF.

The rearrangement joins TRBV4-2 to TRBJ1-1; D unclear. This CDR3 contains 15 residues. Trimming shortened V by 7 bases and J by 0 bases, and 15 bases separated the two germline ends. Germline V gene data show CDR1 as LGHNA and CDR2 as YNFKEQ. The CDR3: CASTSEGNMNTEAFF. DNA of the CDR3: TGTGCCAGCACCTCCGAGGGCAACATGAACACTGAAGCTTTCTTT.

The chain recombines TRBV6-1 with TRBJ2-2, with D perhaps matching TRBD1 (5 bases). CDR1 is MNHNS and CDR2 is SASEGT in the germline V gene. The V gene lost 1 base and the J gene lost 6 bases, with 9 bases spanning the gap. The CDR3 consists of 14 residues. The CDR3 loop is CASSEDRFAGELFF. DNA of the CDR3: TGTGCCAGCAGTGAAGACAGGTTTGCCGGGGAGCTGTTTTTT.

The sample holds one count of this clone. This rearrangement joins TRBV9 to TRBJ2-1, with 9 bases that match TRBD2. V lost 2 bases to trimming and J lost 5 bases; unmatched junction nucleotides: 5. Germline lookup yields CDR1 SGDLS and CDR2 YYNGEE. CDR3 length equals 15 residues. CDR3 DNA: TGTGCCAGCAGCGTCCATCCTAGCGGGGACAATGAGCAGTTCTTC. It yields the protein CASSVHPSGDNEQFF.

The CDR3: CASSLLSGSPLHF. CDR3 in DNA: TGTGCCAGCAGCTTACTTAGTGGTTCACCCCTCCACTTT. V and J are TRBV7-3 and TRBJ1-6; D unresolved. The CDR3 runs 13 residues. V lost 2 bases and J 9 bases, leaving 8 bases between the germline ends. Per germline, CDR1 SGHTA and CDR2 FQGTGA. The entire variable domain, with the rest obtained from reference TRBV7-3 and TRBJ1-6, is as follows: GAGVSQTPSNKVTEKGKYVELRCDPISGHTALYWYRQSLGQGPEFLIYFQGTGAADDSGLPNDRFFAVRPEGSVSTLKIQRTERGDSAVYLCASSLLSGSPLHFGNGTRLTVT.

This sequence joins TRBV7-9 and TRBJ2-2; D may be TRBD2 (5 bases). V was shortened by 11 bases and J by 6 bases, with 16 bases between the two germline ends. The CDR3 runs 13 residues. Germline assignment: CDR1 SEHNR and CDR2 FQNEAQ (reference sequence). CDR3 DNA sequence: TGTGCCGGTTCAATAGGAGCGGCCGGGGAGCTGTTTTTT. It translates to CAGSIGAAGELFF.

This clone has a single count. V gene TRBV20-1 combines with J gene TRBJ1-2; TRBD1 matches at 9 bases. V was clipped by 5 bases and J by 7 bases; unmatched bases: 2. The CDR3 is 11 amino acids. Germline V gene lookup returns CDR1 DFQATT and CDR2 SNEGSKA (reference sequence). In DNA, the CDR3 is TGCAGTGCTTGGACAGGGGTTGGCTACACCTTC. It specifies CSAWTGVGYTF.

J is TRBJ2-7 and V is TRBV28; D is unclear. CDR3 length: 14 residues. V lost 4 bases, J lost 3 bases, and 13 bases lay in between. CDR1 MDHEN and CDR2 SYDVKM come from the germline V gene. Here the CDR3 DNA reads TGTGCCAGCAGTTACAGAGTCGACGACTACGAGCAGTACTTC. It yields the protein CASSYRVDDYEQYF. Drawing the rest from reference TRBV28 and TRBJ2-7, the complete variable domain is DVKVTQSSRYLVKRTGEKVFLECVQDMDHENMFWYRQDPGLGLRLIYFSYDVKMKEKGDIPEGYSVSREKKERFSLILESASTNQTSMYLCASSYRVDDYEQYFGPGTRLTVT.

The chain joins TRBV30 to TRBJ2-7, with TRBD2 matching 11 bases. V lost 3 bases and J lost 5; bases outside the gene matches: 3. Germline assignment: CDR1 GTSNPN and CDR2 SVGIG (reference sequence). This CDR3 contains 13 residues. Written as DNA, the CDR3 is TGTGCCTGGAGCCTAGCGGGGGGTGACGAGCAGTACTTC. Protein: CAWSLAGGDEQYF.

This sequence joins TRBV10-3 and TRBJ2-1; D is perhaps TRBD1 (6 bases). The V gene lost 6 bases and the J gene lost 5 bases, with 14 bases spanning the gap. Germline V lookup: CDR1 ENHRY, CDR2 SYGVKD. The CDR3 length is 14 residues. In nucleotides, the CDR3 is TGTGCCATCAGCCGACAGGCGATCAACAATGAGCAGTTCTTC. It specifies CAISRQAINNEQFF.

This rearrangement joins TRBV5-4 to TRBJ1-1, with D hard to call. Deletions cut 4 bases from V and 3 bases from J, with 7 bases between. This CDR3 spans 12 amino acids. CDR1 and CDR2 (germline): SGHNT, YYREEE (reference sequence). The CDR3 DNA is TGTGCCAGCAGCCTGATAGACACTGAAGCTTTCTTT. Encoded protein: CASSLIDTEAFF.

The chain joins TRBV14 to TRBJ2-7, with D maybe TRBD1 (6 bases). The CDR3 contains 15 residues. V was cut by 3 bases and J by 2 bases, with 14 bases left in between. Germline V gene sequence: CDR1 SGHDN, CDR2 FVKESK. Here the CDR3 DNA reads TGTGCCAGCAGCCAGCTGGACAGTCATCCCTACGAGCAGTACTTC. As protein: CASSQLDSHPYEQYF. The complete variable domain, with remaining parts taken from reference TRBV14 and TRBJ2-7, reads EAGVTQFPSHSVIEKGQTVTLRCDPISGHDNLYWYRRVMGKEIKFLLHFVKESKQDESGMPNNRFLAERTGGTYSTLKVQPAELEDSGVYFCASSQLDSHPYEQYFGPGTRLTVT.

The chain employs TRBV2 and TRBJ2-1; 10 bases align to TRBD1. The ends lost 5 bases at V and 7 bases at J; junction bases unmatched: 5. Germline V gene lookup returns CDR1 SNHLY and CDR2 FYNNEI. The CDR3 is 14 residues long. CDR3 region: CASSRDRGGNEQFF. Written as DNA, the CDR3 is TGTGCCAGCAGTAGGGACAGGGGTGGGAATGAGCAGTTCTTC.

DNA of the CDR3: TGTGCCAGCAGCCTCAGGGTGGGCAATCAGCCCCAGCATTTT. This gives the protein CASSLRVGNQPQHF. V usage is TRBV27 and J usage is TRBJ1-5; D may be TRBD1 (5 bases). This CDR3 contains 14 residues. Trimming stripped 6 bases from V and 2 bases from J, with 11 bases between. The germline gives CDR1 MNHEY, CDR2 SMNVEV (reference sequence).

This clone is medium-sized by share. The J gene is TRBJ1-5, the V gene TRBV29-1; D perhaps matches TRBD1 (5 bases). V lost 7 bases and J 16 bases, leaving 20 bases between the germline ends. The CDR3 length is 11 residues. Per the germline V gene, CDR1 is SQVTM and CDR2 is ANQGSEA. This CDR3 is CSAEAQGASHF. The CDR3 DNA reads as TGCAGCGCGGAAGCCCAGGGCGCCTCTCATTTT. The complete variable domain, with remaining parts taken from reference TRBV29-1 and TRBJ1-5, reads SAVISQKPSRDICQRGTSLTIQCQVDSQVTMMFWYRQQPGQSLTLIATANQGSEATYESGFVIDKFPISRPNLTFSTLTVSNMSPEDSSIYLCSAEAQGASHFGDGTRLSIL.

The chain recombines TRBV19 with TRBJ1-4; D might be TRBD1 (6 bases). CDR3 size: 15 residues. Germline V lookup: CDR1 LNHDA, CDR2 SQIVND (reference sequence). V was cut by 9 bases and J by 8 bases, with 22 bases left in between. The DNA of the CDR3 is TGTGCCAGCCATCCGGGGGGGGCTCCCGAAGAAAAACTGTTTTTT. Its protein product is CASHPGGAPEEKLFF. The entire variable domain, with the rest obtained from reference TRBV19 and TRBJ1-4, is as follows: DGGITQSPKYLFRKEGQNVTLSCEQNLNHDAMYWYRQDPGQGLRLIYYSQIVNDFQKGDIAEGYSVSREKKESFPLTVTSAQKNPTAFYLCASHPGGAPEEKLFFGSGTQLSVL.